This T cell receptor beta chain was obtained from a study of blood T cells in healthy people across ages. This clonotype was detected only a few times. Antigen: not known. Primers used in a second PCR of roughly 6 to 11 cycles were a sample-barcoded 5' primer and a J-beta primer mix. Researchers report that a template-switch adaptor with 12 random nucleotides tagged each cDNA molecule. A single record per CDR3 protein comes from TCRdb applying MiXCR to the 5' RACE reads. The table has about 1.8 million distinct CDR3 sequences, roughly 50% seen once. The CDR3 is 13 amino acids. V was shortened by 6 bases and J by 0 bases, with 7 bases between the two germline ends. Germline CDR1 reads MNHEY; CDR2 reads SVGEGT. Findings and limits, study-wide: Unsorted PBMC material precluded a definitive naive versus antigen-experienced comparison. It was the long-lived donors that had more naive CD4+ cells and higher diversity than aged donors.

The sequence was collected from a woman aged 40-49 years in good health. The V and J genes are TRBV6-2 or TRBV6-3 and TRBJ2-3; tentatively, D is TRBD2 (6 bases). The sequenced sample was blood. This chain's CDR3 is CASRDYSTDTQYF. CDR3 nucleotides: TGTGCCAGCAGGGACTACAGCACAGATACGCAGTATTTT.